Given below is one T cell receptor (beta chain) in context. No antigen is known for it. Only in-frame clones appear in the TCRdb table, and some are missing; sequencing was by immunoSEQ multiplex PCR. This table holds tens of thousands of clones, 73% found once. These data originate in a study of T cells after posttransplantation cyclophosphamide. Points from the study as a whole: Blood and skin or GI T cell repertoires showed limited TRB overlap. Donor CD8+ memory clones often dominated recipient blood repertoires at later times.

On the day of bone marrow donation, the related graft donor provided peripheral blood. This CDR3 spans 15 amino acids. This TCR came from a woman aged 60-75 years in good health, CMV-negative, and a related stem cell transplant donor. V and J are TRBV21-1 and TRBJ2-1; TRBD2, the table's D call, lacks a check against the DNA. TRBV21-1 is noted as a pseudogene. Sample: memory CD4+ T cells sorted from PBMCs. In nucleotides, the CDR3 is TGTGCCAGCAGCAAAGAGGGGACTCTGGTAAATGAGCAGTTCTTC. This translates into CASSKEGTLVNEQFF.